The source of this T cell receptor (beta chain) is a study of blood T cell repertoires in COVID-19. Study as a whole: Spain, Italy and the United States supplied samples that represented acute and convalescent COVID-19.

In the authors' methods: Nucleated cell number was recorded as an estimate derived from reference gene primer amplification. Some clones are missing from TCRdb's copy, which holds only in-frame ones; the method was immunoSEQ multiplex PCR. The DNA was the basis for D and trimming; V, J and clone size are from that table. The sample contains about 190,000 clones, approximately 84% of which appear only once. Grouping used clinical history reported by participants in a survey and questionnaire. Each recovered donor of Cohort 3 presented with two negative PCRs, clearance, or symptom resolution. Germline lookup yields CDR1 MDHEN and CDR2 SYDVKM. CDR3 size: 14 residues. V lost 3 bases to trimming and J lost 4 bases; unmatched junction nucleotides: 3.

The source of this sequence is a woman in her 30s who had recovered from COVID-19. This sequence joins TRBV28 and TRBJ2-3; TRBD2 matches 8 bases. Material for sequencing was PBMCs or T cells enriched from blood (not recorded which). The CDR3 nucleotides are TGTGCCAGCAGTTTGCGGCGGGGGGCAGATACGCAGTATTTT. It codes for CASSLRRGADTQYF.